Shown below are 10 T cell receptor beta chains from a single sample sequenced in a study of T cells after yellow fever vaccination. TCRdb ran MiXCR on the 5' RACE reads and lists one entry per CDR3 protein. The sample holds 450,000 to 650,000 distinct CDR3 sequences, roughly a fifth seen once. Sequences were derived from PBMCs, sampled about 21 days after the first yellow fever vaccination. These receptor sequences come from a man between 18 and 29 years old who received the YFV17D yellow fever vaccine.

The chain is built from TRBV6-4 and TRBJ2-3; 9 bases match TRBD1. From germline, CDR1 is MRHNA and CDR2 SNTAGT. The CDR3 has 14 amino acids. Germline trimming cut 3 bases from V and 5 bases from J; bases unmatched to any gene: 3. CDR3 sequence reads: CASSEQGAGDTQYF. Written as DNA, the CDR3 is TGTGCCAGCAGTGAACAGGGGGCTGGAGATACGCAGTATTTT.

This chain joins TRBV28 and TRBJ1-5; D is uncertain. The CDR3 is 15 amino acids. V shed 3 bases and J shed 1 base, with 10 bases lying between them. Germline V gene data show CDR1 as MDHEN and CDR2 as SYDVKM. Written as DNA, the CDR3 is TGTGCCAGCAGTTTCGTAGGTAGGAGCAATCAGCCCCAGCATTTT. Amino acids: CASSFVGRSNQPQHF.

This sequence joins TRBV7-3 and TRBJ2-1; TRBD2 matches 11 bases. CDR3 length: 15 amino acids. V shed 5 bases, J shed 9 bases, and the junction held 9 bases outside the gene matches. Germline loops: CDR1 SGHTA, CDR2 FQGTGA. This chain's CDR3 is CASSLIAGGPSEQFF. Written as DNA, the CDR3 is TGTGCCAGCAGCCTTATAGCGGGGGGGCCTTCTGAGCAGTTCTTC.

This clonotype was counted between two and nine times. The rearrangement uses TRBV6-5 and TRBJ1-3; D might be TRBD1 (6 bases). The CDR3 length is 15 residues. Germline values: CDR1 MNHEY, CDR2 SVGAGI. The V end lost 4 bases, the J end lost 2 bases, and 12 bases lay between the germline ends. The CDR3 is CASSFQDRPGNTIYF. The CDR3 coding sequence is TGTGCCAGCAGTTTTCAAGACAGGCCTGGAAACACCATATATTTT.

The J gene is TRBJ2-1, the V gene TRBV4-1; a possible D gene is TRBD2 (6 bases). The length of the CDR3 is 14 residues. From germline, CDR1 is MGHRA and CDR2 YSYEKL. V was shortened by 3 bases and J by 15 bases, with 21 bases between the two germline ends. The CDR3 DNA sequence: TGCGCCAGCAGCCATCCCTCTGGCGGGGAGACGCGGTTCTTC. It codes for CASSHPSGGETRFF.

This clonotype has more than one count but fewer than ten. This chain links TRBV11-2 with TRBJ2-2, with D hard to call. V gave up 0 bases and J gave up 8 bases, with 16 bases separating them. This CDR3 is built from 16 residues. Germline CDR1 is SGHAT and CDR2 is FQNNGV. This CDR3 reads CASSLDRRVEMGELFF. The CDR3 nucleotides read TGTGCCAGCAGCTTAGATCGCCGGGTAGAGATGGGGGAGCTGTTTTTT. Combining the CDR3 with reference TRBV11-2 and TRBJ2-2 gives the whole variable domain EAGVAQSPRYKIIEKRQSVAFWCNPISGHATLYWYQQILGQGPKLLIQFQNNGVVDDSQLPKDRFSAERLKGVDSTLKIQPAKLEDSAVYLCASSLDRRVEMGELFFGEGSRLTVL.

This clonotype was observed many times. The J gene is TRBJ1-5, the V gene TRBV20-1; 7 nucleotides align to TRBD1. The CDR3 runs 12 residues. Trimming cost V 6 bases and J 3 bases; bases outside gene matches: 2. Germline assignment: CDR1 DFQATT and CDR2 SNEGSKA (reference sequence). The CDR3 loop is CSAGQANQPQHF. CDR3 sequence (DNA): TGCAGTGCCGGACAGGCCAATCAGCCCCAGCATTTT.

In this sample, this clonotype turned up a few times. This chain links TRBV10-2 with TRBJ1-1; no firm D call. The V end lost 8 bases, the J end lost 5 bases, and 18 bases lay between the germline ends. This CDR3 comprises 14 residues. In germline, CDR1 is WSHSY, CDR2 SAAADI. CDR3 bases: TGCGCCAGCCAGCAGGCAACGTCACGGACTGAAGCTTTCTTT. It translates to CASQQATSRTEAFF.

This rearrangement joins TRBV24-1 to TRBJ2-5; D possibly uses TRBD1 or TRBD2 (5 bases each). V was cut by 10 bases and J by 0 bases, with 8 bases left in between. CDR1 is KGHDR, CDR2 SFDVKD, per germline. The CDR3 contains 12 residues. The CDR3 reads CATGTDQETQYF. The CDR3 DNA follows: TGTGCCACTGGGACGGACCAAGAGACCCAGTACTTC.

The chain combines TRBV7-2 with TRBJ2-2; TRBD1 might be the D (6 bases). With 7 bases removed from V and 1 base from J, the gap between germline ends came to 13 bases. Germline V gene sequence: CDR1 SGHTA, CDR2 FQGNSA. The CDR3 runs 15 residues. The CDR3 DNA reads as TGTGCCAGCACCCAGAGACAGGAGAACACCGGGGAGCTGTTTTTT. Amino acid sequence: CASTQRQENTGELFF.